One and the same sample provided the 23 T cell receptor beta chains below, sequenced in a study of spatial heterogeneity in lung cancer. TCRdb redid the calling of the 5' RACE reads with MiXCR, one entry per CDR3 protein. The data show 60,000 to 90,000 distinct CDR3 sequences, 13% seen once. Time point specified: sample taken at primary tumor resection. Unsorted tumor, nontumor lung tissue or cryopreserved PBMC supplied the whole RNA. The sample in question was PBMCs, obtained at surgery. These receptors were collected from a male donor with early-stage non-small cell lung cancer.

This clonotype was found a few times. This rearrangement joins TRBV7-2 to TRBJ2-7; D is ambiguous. Trimming stripped 5 bases from V and 3 bases from J, with 14 bases between. Germline V CDR1 and CDR2: SGHTA, FQGNSA. CDR3 length: 14 amino acids. The CDR3 loop is CASSPSRQFYEQYF. The DNA for the CDR3 is TGTGCCAGCAGCCCTAGTAGGCAATTCTACGAGCAGTACTTC.

The genes are TRBV3-1 and TRBJ1-1, with D tentatively TRBD1 (5 bases). V lost 2 bases to trimming and J lost 4 bases, with 8 bases between them. The CDR3 has 13 amino acids. In germline, CDR1 is LGHDT, CDR2 YNNKEL (reference sequence). In DNA, the CDR3 is TGTGCCAGCAGCCAACTTAGGGGCACTGAAGCTTTCTTT. Amino acid sequence: CASSQLRGTEAFF.

The V call is TRBV20-1, the J call TRBJ2-1; no clear D. V was cut by 5 bases and J by 3 bases, with 11 bases left in between. This CDR3 has 13 amino acids. CDR1 is DFQATT and CDR2 is SNEGSKA in the germline V gene (reference sequence). The CDR3 reads CSARFKSYNEQFF. The CDR3 DNA reads as TGCAGTGCTCGATTCAAGAGCTACAATGAGCAGTTCTTC.

In this sample, this clonotype turned up many times. CDR3 sequence: CSVGGRSSQETQYF. The CDR3 nucleotides read TGCAGCGTTGGAGGGAGAAGTAGCCAAGAGACCCAGTACTTC. The genes are TRBV29-1 and TRBJ2-5; a possible D gene is TRBD2 (5 bases). Germline V gene lookup returns CDR1 SQVTM and CDR2 ANQGSEA. The CDR3 covers 14 residues. The V end lost 4 bases, the J end lost 1 base, and 13 bases lay between the germline ends.

This clonotype is medium-sized (0.01 to 0.1%) in the sample. CDR3 loop: CSGGDGVLGEQYF. The CDR3 DNA follows: TGCAGCGGAGGGGACGGAGTCCTGGGCGAGCAGTACTTC. V gene TRBV29-1 combines with J gene TRBJ2-7; D may match TRBD1 or TRBD2 (5 bases each). Germline CDR1 and CDR2: SQVTM and ANQGSEA. This CDR3 is 13 amino acids long. V gave up 7 bases and J gave up 6 bases, with 19 bases separating them.

On this clonotype itself: It is likely a read error, because the conserved phenylalanine at the end of the CDR3 is missing. The genes are TRBV20-1 and TRBJ1-3, with D uncertain. The ends were cut back, 4 bases at V and 0 bases at J, with 7 bases in the middle. CDR3 length: 13 amino acids. Germline loops: CDR1 DFQATT, CDR2 SNEGSKA (reference sequence). This CDR3 is CSAMRGSGNTIYL. The DNA for the CDR3 is TGCAGTGCTATGAGAGGCTCTGGAAACACCATATATCTT.

This sequence joins TRBV5-1 and TRBJ2-6; D is perhaps TRBD1 or TRBD2 (6 bases each). Germline CDR1 and CDR2: SGHRS and YFSETQ. V lost 7 bases, J lost 0 bases, and 11 bases lay in between. This CDR3 contains 15 residues. CDR3 residues: CASDWGASGANVLTF. Written as DNA, the CDR3 is TGCGCCAGCGACTGGGGGGCCTCTGGGGCCAACGTCCTGACTTTC.

At least ten counts were recorded for this clonotype. The chain carries TRBV4-3 and TRBJ2-1; 8 bases match TRBD2. The V gene end was trimmed by 0 bases and the J gene end by 7 bases; junction bases not matched to a gene: 8. Germline V gene lookup returns CDR1 LGHNA and CDR2 YSLEER. The CDR3 totals 16 residues. The CDR3 loop is CASSQDTGRALNEQFF. CDR3 DNA sequence: TGCGCCAGCAGCCAAGATACCGGGAGGGCCTTGAATGAGCAGTTCTTC.

The rearrangement links TRBV5-1 to TRBJ1-1, with D unresolved. The CDR3 length is 15 residues. Germline assignment: CDR1 SGHRS and CDR2 YFSETQ. V was clipped by 0 bases and J by 0 bases, with 9 bases between them. The CDR3 DNA is TGCGCCAGCAGCTTGGAGCACAGCCTGAACACTGAAGCTTTCTTT. Its translation is CASSLEHSLNTEAFF.

This chain's CDR3 is CATRGGHTEAFF. Here the CDR3 DNA reads TGTGCCACCCGGGGGGGGCACACTGAAGCTTTCTTT. V and J are TRBV28 and TRBJ1-1; tentative D call: TRBD1 (6 bases). CDR3 length: 12 residues. The ends were cut back, 10 bases at V and 3 bases at J, with 12 bases in the middle. Germline V gene sequence: CDR1 MDHEN, CDR2 SYDVKM.

The chain is built from TRBV7-9 and TRBJ1-1; D call uncertain. This CDR3 has 14 residues. V was cut by 4 bases and J by 6 bases, with 15 bases left in between. Germline CDR1 reads SEHNR; CDR2 reads FQNEAQ (reference sequence). The CDR3 region has the DNA TGTGCCAGCAGCTCCTCCGGACGGAGCTCTGAAGCTTTCTTT. Translated, it gives CASSSSGRSSEAFF. The complete variable domain, with remaining parts taken from reference TRBV7-9 and TRBJ1-1, reads DTGVSQNPRHKITKRGQNVTFRCDPISEHNRLYWYRQTLGQGPEFLTYFQNEAQLEKSRLLSDRFSAERPKGSFSTLEIQRTEQGDSAMYLCASSSSGRSSEAFFGQGTRLTVV.

By sample share, this clonotype is medium-sized. V and J are TRBV7-9 and TRBJ2-6; 10 positions agree with TRBD1. The CDR3 length is 21 residues. In germline, CDR1 is SEHNR, CDR2 FQNEAQ (reference sequence). V lost 2 bases and J lost 0; bases outside the gene matches: 13. The CDR3 reads CASSLTTPGQGSASGANVLTF. In DNA, the CDR3 is TGTGCCAGCAGCTTAACCACACCGGGACAGGGGTCCGCCTCTGGGGCCAACGTCCTGACTTTC.

The rearrangement joins TRBV19 to TRBJ2-7; D is perhaps TRBD1 (6 bases). Deletions cut 6 bases from V and 7 bases from J, with 13 bases between. Germline assignment: CDR1 LNHDA and CDR2 SQIVND (reference sequence). The CDR3 sequence is 12 residues long. CDR3 protein: CASSVPRGEQYF. CDR3 nucleotide sequence: TGTGCCAGTAGCGTACCCAGGGGTGAGCAGTACTTC. The full variable domain, completed using reference TRBV19 and TRBJ2-7, is DGGITQSPKYLFRKEGQNVTLSCEQNLNHDAMYWYRQDPGQGLRLIYYSQIVNDFQKGDIAEGYSVSREKKESFPLTVTSAQKNPTAFYLCASSVPRGEQYFGPGTRLTVT.

V usage is TRBV5-1 and J usage is TRBJ1-1; 7 nucleotides line up with TRBD1. Unmatched junction bases numbered 7, after V lost 2 bases and J lost 6 bases. Germline assignment: CDR1 SGHRS and CDR2 YFSETQ. The CDR3 covers 14 residues. This CDR3 reads CASSFAGGLPEAFF. The CDR3, as DNA: TGCGCCAGCAGCTTTGCAGGGGGGTTGCCTGAAGCTTTCTTT.

This clonotype was found many times. As DNA, the CDR3 is TGTGCCAGCATCCCTCGGGGCTCCTACAATGAGCAGTTCTTC. Its translation is CASIPRGSYNEQFF. J is TRBJ2-1 and V is TRBV7-9; tentatively, D is TRBD2 (5 bases). CDR1 and CDR2 (germline): SEHNR, FQNEAQ (reference sequence). The V end lost 7 bases, the J end lost 0 bases, and 10 bases lay between the germline ends. The CDR3 has 14 amino acids.

This clonotype was seen only a few times. This chain joins TRBV5-4 and TRBJ1-1, with TRBD1 matching over 8 bases. Germline values: CDR1 SGHNT, CDR2 YYREEE (reference sequence). The CDR3 spans 14 residues. Unmatched junction bases numbered 8, after V lost 4 bases and J lost 6 bases. In DNA, the CDR3 is TGTGCCAGCAGCCACGGACAGGGAGGACCTGAAGCTTTCTTT. Encoded protein: CASSHGQGGPEAFF.

For the CDR3, the DNA is TGCAGCGTTGTAGGCGGGGAGACGGGAGATACGCAGTATTTT. It specifies CSVVGGETGDTQYF. The genes are TRBV29-1 and TRBJ2-3; D perhaps matches TRBD2 (6 bases). Trimming took off 4 bases at V and 5 bases at J, with 16 bases between the two ends. The CDR3 spans 14 residues. Looked up from germline, CDR1 is SQVTM and CDR2 is ANQGSEA.

This clonotype has ten or more counts. The rearrangement links TRBV6-5 to TRBJ1-1; D ambiguous. CDR1 and CDR2 from the germline V gene are MNHEY and SVGAGI. The V end lost 4 bases, the J end lost 4 bases, and 16 bases lay between the germline ends. This CDR3 is 15 amino acids long. CDR3 in amino acids: CASSSFPFGGTEAFF. CDR3 nucleotides: TGTGCCAGCAGTTCTTTCCCCTTTGGCGGCACTGAAGCTTTCTTT.

This clonotype was observed many times. The V gene is TRBV2, the J gene TRBJ1-4, with TRBD1 as a possible D gene (6 bases). V was clipped by 2 bases and J by 7 bases, with 11 bases between them. The CDR3 consists of 14 residues. Germline V CDR1 and CDR2: SNHLY, FYNNEI. DNA for the CDR3: TGTGCCAGCAGTGAATGGGGGGACACTGAAAAACTGTTTTTT. Amino acids: CASSEWGDTEKLFF.

This clonotype was counted many times. This rearrangement joins TRBV13 to TRBJ1-3; no definite D call. The V gene's germline CDR1 is PRHDT and CDR2 FYEKMQ (reference sequence). This CDR3 comprises 14 residues. Trimming pared 4 bases from V and 4 bases from J, leaving 11 bases between. The CDR3 nucleotides read TGTGCCAGCAGCTCCGCCCGGGGAGGAAACACCATATATTTT. Its protein is CASSSARGGNTIYF. Supplemented by reference TRBV13 and TRBJ1-3, the full variable domain reads AAGVIQSPRHLIKEKRETATLKCYPIPRHDTVYWYQQGPGQDPQFLISFYEKMQSDKGSIPDRFSAQQFSDYHSELNMSSLELGDSALYFCASSSARGGNTIYFGEGSWLTVV.

Ten or more counts support this clonotype. The chain carries TRBV7-8 and TRBJ1-1; D gene unclear. Trimming cost V 3 bases and J 1 base, with 6 bases left between them. Looked up from germline, CDR1 is SGHVS and CDR2 is FQNEAQ. CDR3 length: 13 residues. As DNA, the CDR3 is TGTGCCAGCAGCTTTTCCCCGAACACTGAAGCTTTCTTT. Translating it yields CASSFSPNTEAFF.

The gene calls are TRBV11-1 and TRBJ1-1; perhaps TRBD1 as D (5 bases). This CDR3 region has 15 residues. Looked up from germline, CDR1 is SGHAT and CDR2 is FQDESV (reference sequence). Deletions cut 6 bases from V and 1 base from J, with 15 bases between. The chain's CDR3 is CASSLAGLPNTEAFF. The CDR3 DNA reads as TGTGCCAGCAGTCTGGCAGGGTTGCCGAACACTGAAGCTTTCTTT.

The rearrangement uses TRBV20-1 and TRBJ2-2; a possible D gene is TRBD2 (6 bases). Trimming pared 0 bases from V and 6 bases from J, leaving 14 bases between. From germline, CDR1 is DFQATT and CDR2 SNEGSKA (reference sequence). The CDR3 has 15 amino acids. The CDR3 loop reads CSARDPISGAGELFF. The CDR3 DNA is TGCAGTGCTAGAGATCCCATTTCGGGGGCCGGGGAGCTGTTTTTT.